This T cell receptor (beta chain) originates from a study of T cell responses to AZD1222 COVID-19 vaccine. Study-wide findings and caveats: Vaccine-associated CD4 TCRs spanned spike, dominant at 160-218 and 743-854.

Details on this clone: The antigen is unknown.

Data came from immunoSEQ multiplex PCR; TCRdb stores just in-frame clones and leaves some out. The top ten hold over 4% of the sample, which has tens of thousands of clones, more than 70% seen once. Between the trimmed V and J ends, which lost 6 bases and 5 bases, there was a span of 22 bases. CDR1 and CDR2 (germline): MNHEY, SMNVEV (reference sequence). The CDR3 length is 16 residues. The rearrangement links TRBV27 to TRBJ1-2; the D gene is possibly TRBD1 (5 bases). This sample comprised peripheral blood, obtained 28 days after the second AZD1222 dose. The sequence was collected from an adult who received the AZD1222 COVID-19 vaccine. CDR3 nucleotides: TGTGCCAGCAGGTCAACCCCAGGGAAAGGGAGGTATGGCTACACCTTC. Its protein is CASRSTPGKGRYGYTF.